This T cell receptor (beta chain) was identified during a study of T-cell reconstitution after alpha-beta-depleted transplantation in children. During its preparation, the TCRbeta library received unique molecular identifiers. TCRdb re-analysed the PCR reads in MiXCR, keeping a single row per CDR3 protein. The sample consists of under 60,000 distinct CDR3 sequences, under 6.5% of them appearing once. This clonotype has a count of ten or more. Its antigen is still unknown. Between the trimmed V and J ends, which lost 3 bases and 3 bases, there was a span of 15 bases. CDR1 SGHAT and CDR2 FQNNGV come from the germline V gene. The CDR3 loop spans 15 amino acids. Overall study results and limits: Fresh T-cell production supplied most of the T-cell counts and diversity seen one year after transplant.

This chain uses TRBV11-2 with TRBJ2-7, with D possibly TRBD1 on 6 matching bases. The sample in question was PBMCs, mostly from graft donor cells, obtained 60 days after TCRalphabeta/CD19-depleted stem cell transplant. The clonotype originates from a female patient aged 2-10 years who had a stem cell transplant for aplastic anemia, so the T cells may come from the graft donor. The CDR3 bases are TGTGCCAGCAGCTTTGGGACATCACTGAGCTACGAGCAGTACTTC. Amino acids: CASSFGTSLSYEQYF.